These T cell receptor beta chains were read from a single sample in a study of CD8+CD57+ T cells in acquired aplastic anemia. One entry per CDR3 protein results from TCRdb running MiXCR on the reads. This sample yields some 120,000 distinct CDR3 sequences, of which about 46% are seen a single time; about 2.5% belongs to the top ten. Sequenced sample: sorted CD4+, CD8+, or CD8+CD57+ T cells (not recorded which) from PBMCs. The receptors here all came from a human donor in good health, serving as a control. Both conserved end residues are part of each CDR3. The order of the fields is D gene, clone size, V gene, J gene, CDR3 protein, CDR3 DNA. D genes are given only for firm matches. Rows may omit the clone size; those that give it use once, few, many or a size class.

D: .; size: once; V: TRBV11-1; J: TRBJ2-1; CDR3: CASSLNRGTSYNEQFF; DNA: TGTGCCAGCAGCCTTAACCGCGGCACCTCCTACAATGAGCAGTTCTTC
D: TRBD2; size: .; V: TRBV7-7; J: TRBJ2-1; CDR3: CAAGGGYEQFF; DNA: TGTGCCGCCGGGGGGGGCTATGAGCAGTTCTTC
D: .; size: .; V: TRBV2; J: TRBJ1-2; CDR3: CASSPSGGGYGYTF; DNA: TGTGCCAGCAGTCCCTCCGGGGGAGGATATGGCTACACCTTC
D: .; size: .; V: TRBV5-1; J: TRBJ1-2; CDR3: CASSLLGLNGYTF; DNA: TGCGCCAGCAGCTTATTGGGACTCAATGGCTACACCTTC
D: TRBD2; size: many; V: TRBV11-2; J: TRBJ2-7; CDR3: CASSGAGWSYEQYF; DNA: TGTGCCAGCAGCGGAGCGGGGTGGTCCTACGAGCAGTACTTC
D: .; size: .; V: TRBV10-3; J: TRBJ1-1; CDR3: CAISDSGRDTEAFF; DNA: TGTGCCATCAGTGATTCAGGGAGGGACACTGAAGCTTTCTTT
D: .; size: many; V: TRBV20-1; J: TRBJ1-6; CDR3: CSARGERAGEAPLHF; DNA: TGCAGTGCTAGAGGAGAAAGGGCAGGGGAAGCACCCCTCCACTTT
D: TRBD2; size: .; V: TRBV7-3; J: TRBJ2-7; CDR3: CASSLTGLAGEDEQYF; DNA: TGTGCCAGCAGCTTAACCGGACTAGCGGGGGAGGACGAGCAGTACTTC
D: .; size: .; V: TRBV10-3; J: TRBJ1-2; CDR3: CAITQQGYGYTF; DNA: TGTGCCATCACTCAGCAGGGATATGGCTACACCTTC
D: TRBD1; size: .; V: TRBV19; J: TRBJ1-4; CDR3: CASSIWDRTEKLFF; DNA: TGTGCCAGTAGTATATGGGACAGGACTGAAAAACTGTTTTTT
D: TRBD1; size: many; V: TRBV5-1; J: TRBJ2-1; CDR3: CASSLGRTGEFF; DNA: TGCGCCAGCAGCTTGGGAAGGACAGGGGAGTTCTTC
D: .; size: once; V: TRBV25-1; J: TRBJ2-7; CDR3: CASSPLGGLIYEQYF; DNA: TGTGCCAGCAGTCCCCTGGGAGGCCTCATCTACGAGCAGTACTTC
D: .; size: .; V: TRBV15; J: TRBJ2-7; CDR3: CATSRENRGGEQYF; DNA: TGTGCCACCAGCAGAGAGAACAGGGGGGGCGAGCAGTACTTC
D: .; size: .; V: TRBV2; J: TRBJ1-6; CDR3: CASSLEGTQVPLHF; DNA: TGTGCCAGCAGCCTAGAGGGTACCCAGGTTCCCCTCCACTTT
D: TRBD1; size: many; V: TRBV2; J: TRBJ1-3; CDR3: CASKRAWTGTGNTIYF; DNA: TGTGCCAGCAAAAGGGCTTGGACAGGGACTGGAAACACCATATATTTT
D: .; size: many; V: TRBV19; J: TRBJ1-2; CDR3: CASSIGVLPYGYTF; DNA: TGTGCCAGTAGTATCGGGGTCCTGCCCTATGGCTACACCTTC
D: .; size: many; V: TRBV5-1; J: TRBJ2-2; CDR3: CASSLAGDIYGELFF; DNA: TGCGCCAGCAGCTTGGCCGGGGACATCTACGGGGAGCTGTTTTTT
D: .; size: .; V: TRBV11-2; J: TRBJ2-2; CDR3: CASSPRGGFNTGELFF; DNA: TGTGCCAGCAGCCCTCGAGGGGGGTTCAACACCGGGGAGCTGTTTTTT
D: .; size: .; V: TRBV10-2; J: TRBJ1-6; CDR3: CASSAQAGNSPLHF; DNA: TGCGCCAGCAGTGCTCAGGCAGGGAATTCACCCCTCCACTTT
D: .; size: few; V: TRBV19; J: TRBJ1-1; CDR3: CASSPWDGTEAFF; DNA: TGTGCCAGTAGCCCTTGGGATGGCACTGAAGCTTTCTTT
D: .; size: .; V: TRBV10-3; J: TRBJ2-5; CDR3: CAISERGQETQYF; DNA: TGTGCCATCAGTGAGCGGGGGCAAGAGACCCAGTACTTC
D: .; size: once; V: TRBV7-2; J: TRBJ1-1; CDR3: CASGSGQPNTEAFF; DNA: TGTGCCAGCGGCTCTGGACAGCCCAACACTGAAGCTTTCTTT
D: .; size: many; V: TRBV12-3/TRBV12-4; J: TRBJ2-2; CDR3: CASGTNYFFTGELFF; DNA: TGTGCCAGCGGGACAAACTATTTCTTCACCGGGGAGCTGTTTTTT
D: TRBD1; size: many; V: TRBV7-2; J: TRBJ1-5; CDR3: CASSYDRDQPQHF; DNA: TGTGCCAGCAGCTACGACAGGGACCAGCCCCAGCATTTT
D: TRBD1; size: few; V: TRBV5-1; J: TRBJ1-2; CDR3: CASSSRDRVDGYTF; DNA: TGCGCCAGCAGCTCCCGGGACAGGGTGGATGGCTACACCTTC